This T cell receptor beta chain was identified during a study of naive and memory T cell subsets. This clonotype has a count of ten or more. What it binds is not known. V lost 7 bases to trimming and J lost 4 bases; unmatched junction nucleotides: 10. The germline gives CDR1 MNHNS, CDR2 SASEGT. There are 15 residues in the CDR3. Both TRBC1 and TRBC2 were covered by a beta constant-region primer of two equimolar oligonucleotides. TCRdb ran MiXCR on the UMI-ligation and nested PCR reads and lists one entry per CDR3 protein. This sample carries 32,000 or so distinct CDR3 sequences, 13% of them seen once, and the ten largest clones take approximately 20%. Study-level results: In CD4 and CD8 cells, diversity dropped from naive through EMRA. TCR counts from RNA may reflect activation-linked expression changes.

CD4 T cells were positively selected, then CD8 T cells from the CD4-negative fraction. The chain combines TRBV6-1 with TRBJ2-1, with 7 nucleotides matching TRBD2. Source material: effector memory CD4+ T cells from blood. Subset in this sample: effector memory, CD45RA- CD27-. The TCR sequence derives from a human donor in good health. The CDR3 DNA sequence: TGTGCCAGCATGACCGCGGGAGCAGGTTACAATGAGCAGTTCTTC. Protein: CASMTAGAGYNEQFF.